A selection of T cell receptor beta chains follows, all from one sample in a study of T cells expressing NK-cell markers. TCRdb reprocessed the 5' RACE reads and keeps a single row for each CDR3 protein, giving no DNA. This repertoire includes under 200,000 distinct CDR3 sequences. Sequencing input: blood T cells: a sorted CD56 or NKG2C T cell subset, CD4+ or CD8+ T cells, or bulk PBMC T cells (not recorded which). These receptors were collected from a woman aged 18 to 69 in good health. Each CDR3 is given with its conserved first and last residue.

>TRBJ1-4|TRBV12-3/TRBV12-4
CASRLFNEKLFF
>TRBJ2-5|TRBV4-1
CASSRMNQETQYF
>TRBJ1-3|TRBV30
CAWSVGSRSSGNTIYF
>TRBJ2-7|TRBV20-1
CSARSRVPYEQYF
>TRBJ2-5|TRBV5-1
CASSPDRPPQETQYF
>TRBJ2-3|TRBV24-1
CATSDPARERHADTQYF
>TRBJ1-2|TRBV27
CASRSTGANGYTF
>TRBJ1-2|TRBV10-3
CAIAGTGTNYGYTF
>TRBJ1-4|TRBV5-1
CASSLGRYDEKLFF
>TRBJ2-7|TRBV6-1
CASSLAGSAATEQYF
>TRBJ2-1|TRBV5-1
CASSFITGANNEQFF
>TRBJ2-7|TRBV20-1
CSASISGVEQYF
>TRBJ2-7|TRBV5-5
CASSLEFTGVLSYEQYF
>TRBJ2-5|TRBV5-1
CASSWGLADEYQETQYF
>TRBJ2-1|TRBV19
CASSIPGLTANEQFF
>TRBJ2-7|TRBV7-2
CASSLGLRTSTYEQYF
>TRBJ2-7|TRBV29-1
CSVVEAAPYEQYF
>TRBJ1-2|TRBV20-1
CSARDAGHNYGYTF
>TRBJ2-1|TRBV5-1
CASRSTGDEQFF
>TRBJ1-2|TRBV6-1
CASSADRGRVSYQGSYTF
>TRBJ1-1|TRBV6-5
CASRDLLTEAFF
>TRBJ2-7|TRBV5-1
CASSLVLDYEQYF
>TRBJ1-2|TRBV12-5
CASGLRTELNYGYTF
>TRBJ2-5|TRBV5-1
CASSLGAGQGYETQYF
>TRBJ2-7|TRBV18
CASSTTATSGSSHEQYF
>TRBJ1-4|TRBV20-1
CSAWTGTTNEKLFF
>TRBJ2-1|TRBV29-1
CSVGGDKHNEQFF
>TRBJ2-5|TRBV7-9
CPSQRTGEETQYF
>TRBJ2-7|TRBV6-2/TRBV6-3
CASSRSGSLEQYF
>TRBJ2-5|TRBV7-9
CASSLSRGGGQETQYF
>TRBJ2-7|TRBV7-9
CIAGGNSYEQYF
>TRBJ1-5|TRBV27
CASSILGNNQPQHF
>TRBJ1-2|TRBV20-1
CSAVPGHLNYGYTF
>TRBJ2-6|TRBV20-1
CSAVPRSSGANVLTF
>TRBJ2-1|TRBV20-1
CSASATSGGSLYNEQFF
>TRBJ1-6|TRBV5-1
CASSLGTGIISPLHF
>TRBJ1-5|TRBV11-1
CASSPRGYNQPQHF
>TRBJ1-2|TRBV12-3/TRBV12-4
CASSLIRGYYGYTF
>TRBJ2-7|TRBV29-1
CSVEMAGAGYEQYF
>TRBJ2-1|TRBV6-5
CASSYSGTGYNEQFF
>TRBJ1-2|TRBV15
CATSRAVVENYGYTF
>TRBJ2-1|TRBV5-1
CASSLITDNEQFF
>TRBJ2-2|TRBV7-2
CASSFYITRPTGELFF
>TRBJ2-1|TRBV12-3/TRBV12-4
CASSSRDRYYNEQFF
>TRBJ2-3|TRBV6-1
CASSEYRGDTQYF
>TRBJ2-4|TRBV2
CASSAHRRGLAGGPQDKNIQYF
>TRBJ2-1|TRBV5-1
CASSLGRQGSYNEQFF
>TRBJ1-1|TRBV20-1
CSARVGGARGTEAFF
>TRBJ2-1|TRBV5-5
CASTQAGALSYNEQFF
>TRBJ2-7|TRBV9
CASNEGVVGEQYF
>TRBJ1-1|TRBV12-3/TRBV12-4
CASSFDRFPNTEAFF